This T cell receptor (beta chain) appears in the sequencing data of a study of patients and donors after allogeneic stem cell transplantation. Each CDR3 protein is one row after TCRdb ran MiXCR on the RT-PCR reads. In the table there are roughly 880,000 distinct CDR3 sequences, 18% of which are singletons. V was shortened by 7 bases and J by 4 bases, with 12 bases between the two germline ends. The CDR3 has 13 amino acids. Germline loops: CDR1 KGHDR, CDR2 SFDVKD. This chain links TRBV24-1 with TRBJ1-1, with D unresolved. The sequenced sample consisted of blood, either unsorted or a sorted T cell fraction (not recorded which). The sequence was obtained from a human donor who was either an allogeneic HSCT recipient or a stem cell or donor lymphocyte infusion donor (not recorded which). It is not recorded whose cells these are; they may come from a transplant donor. DNA for the CDR3: TGTGCCACCAGAACCTCCTTAGGCACTGAAGCTTTCTTT. Encoded protein: CATRTSLGTEAFF.